This TCR beta chain was profiled in a study of blood T cell repertoires in COVID-19. Overall study context: The samples span acute and convalescent COVID-19 from the United States, Italy and Spain.

Cohort 3 donors were reported recovered after two negative PCRs, clearance, or symptom resolution. Germline CDR1 reads MNHEY; CDR2 reads SMNVEV (reference sequence). CDR3 length: 14 residues. Trimming pared 5 bases from V and 3 bases from J, leaving 14 bases between. Clones were read by immunoSEQ multiplex PCR, and TCRdb kept only the in-frame ones, dropping some. Of approximately 440,000 clones listed, 75% to 90% are singletons. The rearrangement joins TRBV27 to TRBJ2-7; D unclear. The sequence was collected from a woman aged 18-35 years who had recovered from COVID-19. Sequenced input: PBMCs or T cells enriched from blood (not recorded which). In nucleotides, the CDR3 is TGTGCCAGCAGTCGTGAACTATCCTACTACGAGCAGTACTTC. As protein: CASSRELSYYEQYF.